This T cell receptor (beta chain) derives from a study of blood T cell repertoires in COVID-19. About the study: The cDNA or gDNA used as material had been derived from T cells, B-cell-depleted T cells, or PBMCs.

Cohort 3 donors were reported recovered after two negative PCRs, clearance, or symptom resolution. The CDR3 is made up of 18 amino acids. Germline V gene data show CDR1 as LNHDA and CDR2 as SQIVND (reference sequence). Trimming removed 4 bases at V and 4 bases at J, with 22 bases between. Only in-frame clones appear in the TCRdb table, and some are missing; sequencing was by immunoSEQ multiplex PCR. The sample records roughly 400,000 clones, more than 75% being singletons. The sample was PBMCs or T cells enriched from blood (not recorded which). The chain joins TRBV19 to TRBJ1-4; maybe TRBD1 (6 bases). The receptor's source is a woman in her 50s who had recovered from COVID-19. CDR3 residues: CASSRFPDRSFFNEKLFF. The CDR3 region has the DNA TGTGCCAGTAGTAGATTCCCGGACAGATCTTTCTTTAATGAAAAACTGTTTTTT.